This TCR beta chain was identified in a study of neoadjuvant anti-PD-1 for oral cavity cancer. Stage II-IVA oral cavity squamous cell carcinoma was new and untreated by systemic or radiation therapy. Blood libraries mostly used approximately 450 ng genomic DNA, six replicates each. Some clones are missing from TCRdb's copy, which holds only in-frame ones; the method was immunoSEQ multiplex PCR. The repertoire consists of 15,000 to 20,000 clones, with around 71% occurring once and the leading ten covering about 2.5%. V was pared by 7 bases and J by 2 bases, with 10 bases of the junction left unmatched. Per germline, CDR1 KGHSH and CDR2 LQKENI. The CDR3 consists of 17 residues.

Sample: PBMCs, taken before nivolumab (anti-PD-1) treatment. The sequence was obtained from a person aged 35 to 85 with oral cavity squamous cell carcinoma. The gene calls are TRBV18 and TRBJ1-5; 11 bases are a match to TRBD1. Written as DNA, the CDR3 is TGTGCCAGCTTACTCCGGGACAGGGGGATGGGCAATCAGCCCCAGCATTTT. This encodes CASLLRDRGMGNQPQHF.